These 14 T cell receptor beta chains were sequenced from one sample in a study of T cell changes during pregnancy in multiple sclerosis. The protocol was immunoSEQ multiplex PCR, while the TCRdb copy is restricted to in-frame clones and leaves out a portion. The data hold almost 65,000 clones, with 92% observed a single time. Material: peripheral blood, obtained in the first trimester of pregnancy. The receptors were gathered from a female donor with multiple sclerosis, enrolled in a pregnancy study.

This chain joins TRBV10-1 and TRBJ2-1, with TRBD2 as a possible D gene (6 bases). This CDR3 spans 13 amino acids. Trimming stripped 4 bases from V and 4 bases from J, with 8 bases between. CDR1 and CDR2 (germline): WNHNN, SYGVQD (reference sequence). The CDR3 DNA reads TGCGCCAGCAGTGGGGGGGATTACAATGAGCAGTTCTTC. This encodes CASSGGDYNEQFF.

This rearrangement joins TRBV5-5 to TRBJ2-1; 8 bases agree with TRBD2. The V gene's germline CDR1 is SGHKS and CDR2 YYEKEE (reference sequence). CDR3 length: 15 amino acids. With 2 bases clipped from V and 2 bases from J, the junction kept 3 bases outside the gene matches. The CDR3 reads CASSFERETYNEQFF. The CDR3 DNA sequence: TGTGCCAGCAGCTTCGAGCGGGAGACCTACAATGAGCAGTTCTTC.

The gene calls are TRBV11-2 and TRBJ2-7; TRBD1 is a possible D gene (5 bases). The CDR3 loop spans 14 amino acids. Per germline, CDR1 SGHAT and CDR2 FQNNGV. The V gene lost 5 bases and the J gene lost 2 bases, with 13 bases spanning the gap. CDR3 nucleotides: TGTGCCAGCAGCCTCACCGACAGACCCTACGAGCAGTACTTC. Its translation is CASSLTDRPYEQYF.

The chain joins TRBV7-2 to TRBJ2-2; the match to TRBD2 covers 13 bases. CDR1 is SGHTA, CDR2 FQGNSA, per germline. This CDR3 has 17 amino acids. The ends lost 5 bases at V and 4 bases at J; junction bases unmatched: 7. The CDR3 spells CASSLLAGGPGTGELFF. In nucleotides, the CDR3 is TGTGCCAGCAGCCTACTAGCGGGAGGGCCGGGCACCGGGGAGCTGTTTTTT. The full variable domain, rest sourced from reference TRBV7-2 and TRBJ2-2, is GAGVSQSPSNKVTEKGKDVELRCDPISGHTALYWYRQSLGQGLEFLIYFQGNSAPDKSGLPSDRFSAERTGGSVSTLTIQRTQQEDSAVYLCASSLLAGGPGTGELFFGEGSRLTVL.

This clone was detected only once. The chain employs TRBV18 and TRBJ2-7; 7 bases map to TRBD1. The CDR3 is 15 amino acids. Trimming removed 3 bases from V and 2 bases from J; junction bases left unmatched: 7. In germline, CDR1 is KGHSH, CDR2 LQKENI. The CDR3 sequence is CASSPPDRKAYEQYF. CDR3 nucleotide sequence: TGTGCCAGCTCACCGCCGGACAGGAAAGCCTACGAGCAGTACTTC.

The chain links TRBV9 to TRBJ2-3, with TRBD2 identical over 15 bases. CDR1 and CDR2 from the germline V gene are SGDLS and YYNGEE. This CDR3 has 17 amino acids. The J segment lost 6 bases and the V segment lost 4 bases, leaving 9 bases of the junction unmatched. CDR3 loop: CASSLRTSGRAEDTQYF. The DNA of the CDR3 is TGTGCCAGCAGCCTCAGGACTAGCGGGAGGGCGGAGGATACGCAGTATTTT.

This clone was detected once. The V and J genes are TRBV4-3 and TRBJ2-5, with D tentatively TRBD2 (5 bases). The CDR3 loop spans 14 amino acids. Per the germline V gene, CDR1 is LGHNA and CDR2 is YSLEER. Trimming removed 0 bases from V and 5 bases from J, with 10 bases in between. CDR3: CASSQDPRAETQYF. As DNA, the CDR3 is TGCGCCAGCAGCCAAGATCCGCGGGCGGAGACCCAGTACTTC.

J is TRBJ1-1 and V is TRBV18; D might be TRBD1 (5 bases). Germline loops: CDR1 KGHSH, CDR2 LQKENI. Deletions cut 6 bases from V and 7 bases from J, with 15 bases between. This CDR3 comprises 13 residues. CDR3 DNA sequence: TGTGCCAGCTCCACTCGGGGGTTTGGTGAAGCTTTCTTT. Translating gives CASSTRGFGEAFF.

The chain couples TRBV29-1 to TRBJ2-5; TRBD1 aligns across 8 bases. This CDR3 comprises 13 residues. V trimming: 5 bases; J trimming: 5 bases; junction bases outside the gene matches: 7. Germline values: CDR1 SQVTM, CDR2 ANQGSEA. The CDR3, as DNA: TGCAGCGTTCCGCCCAGGACAGGGGAGACCCAGTACTTC. This translates into CSVPPRTGETQYF.

The chain couples TRBV7-9 to TRBJ2-1; TRBD2 agrees at 11 bases. The CDR3 runs 16 residues. Germline V gene data show CDR1 as SEHNR and CDR2 as FQNEAQ (reference sequence). V gave up 4 bases and J gave up 8 bases; unmatched junction bases: 10. CDR3 DNA: TGTGCCAGCAGCTCCAGTCGGGGACTAGCGGAGGATGAGCAGTTCTTC. It specifies CASSSSRGLAEDEQFF.

This chain joins TRBV19 and TRBJ1-1; 9 bases line up with TRBD1. The CDR3 contains 14 residues. The V gene end was trimmed by 5 bases and the J gene end by 2 bases; junction bases not matched to a gene: 3. From germline, CDR1 is LNHDA and CDR2 SQIVND (reference sequence). The CDR3 DNA reads as TGTGCCAGTAGTCACAGGGGGCCAAACACTGAAGCTTTCTTT. It codes for CASSHRGPNTEAFF.

The rearrangement uses TRBV19 and TRBJ1-5, with D possibly being TRBD1 (5 bases). CDR1 and CDR2 from the germline V gene are LNHDA and SQIVND (reference sequence). There are 17 residues in the CDR3. The germline V and J ends were trimmed by 5 bases and 4 bases, with 21 bases remaining between them. The chain's CDR3 is CASSSPLVAQGNQPQHF. CDR3 DNA: TGTGCCAGTAGTTCCCCCTTAGTTGCGCAGGGAAATCAGCCCCAGCATTTT.

This clone was recorded once. V and J are TRBV2 and TRBJ2-1; 13 nucleotides align to TRBD2. Germline values: CDR1 SNHLY, CDR2 FYNNEI. CDR3 length equals 15 residues. V lost 5 bases, J lost 9 bases, and 7 bases stayed unmatched. CDR3 loop: CASSLLAGGQGEQFF. CDR3 coding DNA: TGTGCCAGCAGTTTACTAGCGGGAGGGCAGGGTGAGCAGTTCTTC.

V is TRBV18 and J is TRBJ1-4; unclear D gene. The CDR3 totals 16 residues. The ends were cut back, 3 bases at V and 0 bases at J, with 11 bases in the middle. Germline lookup yields CDR1 KGHSH and CDR2 LQKENI. DNA of the CDR3: TGTGCCAGCTCACCTCAAAGGAGTGCAACTAATGAAAAACTGTTTTTT. It codes for CASSPQRSATNEKLFF.